The TCR beta chain described here comes from a study of blood T cells in healthy people across ages. Overall study findings and caveats: Because sorting was not performed, PBMCs prevented conclusive naive versus antigen-experienced comparison.

Sample-barcoded 5' priming and a J-beta primer mix drove a second PCR of roughly 7 to 11 cycles. TCRdb re-derived calls from the 5' RACE reads in MiXCR, one entry per CDR3 protein. The sample lists about 280,000 distinct CDR3 sequences; around 30% were seen once. A note on this clonotype: Its specificity is not known.

Each sample had at least 7 million PBMCs isolated. The sequence was collected from a woman in her sixties or seventies in good health. The sample comprised blood.

DNA of the CDR3: TGCAGCGTTGTGGGGGAAATTGGGGAGCTGTTTTTT. Translated, it gives CSVVGEIGELFF. The V gene is TRBV29-1, the J gene TRBJ2-2; the D call may be TRBD1 or TRBD2 (5 bases each). V lost 4 bases to trimming and J lost 8 bases, with 11 bases between them. CDR1 and CDR2 (germline): SQVTM, ANQGSEA. The CDR3 totals 12 residues.